This entry lists 26 T cell receptor beta chains sequenced from one sample in a study of blood T cell repertoires in COVID-19. The data were produced by immunoSEQ multiplex PCR, yet TCRdb's version contains in-frame clones alone and is incomplete. Among 52,000 or so clones listed, about nine tenths were seen once. The specimen sequenced was peripheral blood. The source of these receptors is a man aged 60-69 years with active COVID-19.

The chain is built from TRBV5-1 and TRBJ1-4; D remains ambiguous. This CDR3 has 16 amino acids. CDR1 SGHRS and CDR2 YFSETQ come from the germline V gene. The V gene lost 4 bases and the J gene lost 10 bases, with 23 bases spanning the gap. The CDR3 loop reads CASSVKSEDRMGKLFF. DNA of the CDR3: TGCGCCAGCAGCGTCAAGTCCGAGGATAGAATGGGAAAACTGTTTTTT.

The chain recombines TRBV3-1 (or the pseudogene TRBV3-2) with TRBJ2-1; perhaps TRBD2 as D (6 bases). CDR3 size: 15 residues. Trimming pared 5 bases from V and 6 bases from J, leaving 17 bases between. CDR1 LGHDT and CDR2 YNNKEL come from the germline V gene (reference sequence). The CDR3 DNA reads as TGTGCCAGCAGCTCGACTAGTGCTCGGCTCAATGAGCAGTTCTTC. Translating it yields CASSSTSARLNEQFF.

This sequence joins TRBV7-9 and TRBJ2-1, with TRBD2 identical over 14 bases. The CDR3 sequence is 17 residues long. J was trimmed by 7 bases and V by 5 bases; bases with no gene match: 10. Germline loops: CDR1 SEHNR, CDR2 FQNEAQ (reference sequence). Written as DNA, the CDR3 is TGTGCCAGCAGCAACAAAACGGGGACTAGCGGGAGTAATGAGCAGTTCTTC. Encoded protein: CASSNKTGTSGSNEQFF.

V and J are TRBV29-1 and TRBJ1-6; the match to TRBD1 covers 7 bases. After removal of 4 bases from V and 6 bases from J, the junction contained 3 bases not matched to a gene. Germline V gene data show CDR1 as SQVTM and CDR2 as ANQGSEA. The CDR3 is 13 residues long. DNA for the CDR3: TGCAGCGTTGGGGACAGTTCTAATTCACCCCTCCACTTT. It yields the protein CSVGDSSNSPLHF.

The genes are TRBV5-1 and TRBJ2-5, with D possibly matching TRBD2 (6 bases). CDR1 is SGHRS and CDR2 is YFSETQ in the germline V gene. The CDR3 loop spans 14 amino acids. Between the trimmed V and J ends, which lost 0 bases and 2 bases, there was a span of 8 bases. The CDR3 loop is CASSLGRGQETQYF. The CDR3 DNA sequence: TGCGCCAGCAGCTTGGGGCGGGGACAAGAGACCCAGTACTTC.

This clone appeared a single time. The chain has TRBV24-1 and TRBJ2-1; D may be TRBD1 (6 bases). Germline-derived CDR1 and CDR2 are KGHDR and SFDVKD. Deletions cut 3 bases from V and 6 bases from J, with 17 bases between. This CDR3 is built from 16 residues. Here the CDR3 reads CATSDPRTEVGNEQFF. CDR3 sequence (DNA): TGTGCCACCAGTGATCCCAGGACAGAAGTGGGCAATGAGCAGTTCTTC.

The rearrangement links TRBV3-1 (or the pseudogene TRBV3-2) to TRBJ2-3; the D gene is possibly TRBD2 (5 bases). Per germline, CDR1 LGHDT and CDR2 YNNKEL (reference sequence). The CDR3 sequence is 17 residues long. V lost 1 base and J lost 0, with 14 bases in between. CDR3 in amino acids: CASSQGPTSASTDTQYF. CDR3 sequence (DNA): TGTGCCAGCAGCCAAGGACCTACTAGTGCTAGCACAGATACGCAGTATTTT.

The CDR3 bases are TGTGCTAGTGGCCCTATTGACAGTGACACTGAAGCTTTCTTT. It yields the protein CASGPIDSDTEAFF. The V and J genes are TRBV12-5 and TRBJ1-1, with TRBD1 as a possible D gene (5 bases). Trimming left V 6 bases short and J 3 bases short, with 14 bases between. The CDR3 runs to 14 residues. The germline gives CDR1 LGHNT, CDR2 FRNRAP.

This rearrangement joins TRBV30 to TRBJ2-1; TRBD2 aligns across 12 bases. The CDR3 totals 14 residues. Germline CDR1 is GTSNPN and CDR2 is SVGIG (reference sequence). Germline trimming cut 1 base from V and 10 bases from J; bases unmatched to any gene: 5. The CDR3 loop reads CAWSAILAGGEQFF. The CDR3 region has the DNA TGTGCCTGGAGTGCCATTCTAGCGGGAGGGGAGCAGTTCTTC.

CDR3 protein: CASSIKPAGGYTDTQYF. DNA of the CDR3: TGTGCCAGCAGCATAAAACCGGCAGGGGGTTATACAGATACGCAGTATTTT. This chain connects TRBV7-3 to TRBJ2-3; 7 bases map to TRBD1. The CDR3 length is 17 residues. Germline CDR1 and CDR2: SGHTA and FQGTGA. After removal of 5 bases from V and 3 bases from J, the junction contained 14 bases not matched to a gene.

The chain carries TRBV12-2 and TRBJ1-1; the D call of TRBD1 is as the table states it, not checked on the DNA. TRBV12-2 is given as a pseudogene. The CDR3 totals 14 residues. The CDR3 spells CASRLAQGCTEAFF. In DNA form, the CDR3 reads TGTGCAAGTCGCTTAGCACAGGGATGTACTGAAGCTTTCTTT.

The CDR3 loop is CASSVLAVTSTDTQYF. CDR3 nucleotides: TGTGCCAGCAGCGTCCTAGCGGTTACTAGCACAGATACGCAGTATTTT. The chain combines TRBV9 with TRBJ2-3; 7 bases match TRBD2. The CDR3 runs to 16 residues. Germline V gives CDR1 SGDLS, CDR2 YYNGEE. V was pared by 2 bases and J by 0 bases, with 6 bases of the junction left unmatched.

The chain combines TRBV19 with TRBJ2-7; D gene uncertain. This CDR3 region has 14 residues. Germline lookup yields CDR1 LNHDA and CDR2 SQIVND (reference sequence). The V gene lost 5 bases and the J gene lost 4 bases, with 15 bases spanning the gap. The chain's CDR3 is CASSSGLSQYEQYF. The CDR3 nucleotides read TGTGCCAGTAGTTCTGGCTTATCTCAGTACGAGCAGTACTTC. The full variable domain, completed using reference TRBV19 and TRBJ2-7, is DGGITQSPKYLFRKEGQNVTLSCEQNLNHDAMYWYRQDPGQGLRLIYYSQIVNDFQKGDIAEGYSVSREKKESFPLTVTSAQKNPTAFYLCASSSGLSQYEQYFGPGTRLTVT.

The genes are TRBV11-2 and TRBJ2-5; 13 bases agree with TRBD2. This CDR3 spans 18 amino acids. CDR1 and CDR2 from the germline V gene are SGHAT and FQNNGV. The J segment lost 5 bases and the V segment lost 1 base, leaving 10 bases of the junction unmatched. As DNA, the CDR3 is TGTGCCAGCAGCTTAGGGAAACTAGCGGGAGGGCCCTACGAGACCCAGTACTTC. This encodes CASSLGKLAGGPYETQYF.

This chain uses TRBV19 with TRBJ2-3, with 10 bases lining up with TRBD2. This CDR3 region has 16 residues. J lost 6 bases, V lost 3 bases, and 9 bases had no gene match. CDR1 and CDR2 from the germline V gene are LNHDA and SQIVND (reference sequence). The CDR3 loop reads CASSIASGSRADTQYF. CDR3 bases: TGTGCCAGTAGTATCGCTAGCGGGAGTCGGGCGGATACGCAGTATTTT.

The chain uses TRBV29-1 and TRBJ1-1; D is possibly TRBD1 (5 bases). Trimming shortened V by 2 bases and J by 1 base, and 11 bases separated the two germline ends. CDR3 length equals 14 residues. Germline assignment: CDR1 SQVTM and CDR2 ANQGSEA. CDR3 in amino acids: CSVEWGTGNTEAFF. The CDR3 bases are TGCAGCGTTGAATGGGGCACCGGGAACACTGAAGCTTTCTTT.

The chain carries TRBV11-2 and TRBJ2-1, with 12 bases lining up with TRBD2. V was pared by 5 bases and J by 0 bases, with 11 bases of the junction left unmatched. CDR3 length equals 19 residues. CDR1 SGHAT and CDR2 FQNNGV come from the germline V gene. This chain's CDR3 is CASSPGLLAGGSSYNEQFF. CDR3 nucleotide sequence: TGTGCCAGCAGCCCAGGGCTACTAGCGGGAGGTAGCTCCTACAATGAGCAGTTCTTC.

This clone was seen more than once but under ten times. The V call is TRBV12-3 or TRBV12-4, the J call TRBJ1-2; TRBD1 is a possible D gene (5 bases). The CDR3 runs to 13 residues. The ends were cut back, 3 bases at V and 5 bases at J, with 10 bases in the middle. The CDR3 DNA follows: TGTGCCAGCAGTTTTTCGGGGGAGTATGGCTACACCTTC. Translated, it gives CASSFSGEYGYTF.

The J gene is TRBJ2-3, the V gene TRBV7-3, with 7 bases fitting TRBD2. V was clipped by 5 bases and J by 0 bases; unmatched bases: 8. Germline values: CDR1 SGHTA, CDR2 FQGTGA. The CDR3 loop spans 16 amino acids. The CDR3 protein is CASSPHFSGSTDTQYF. DNA of the CDR3: TGTGCCAGCAGCCCCCACTTTAGCGGGAGCACAGATACGCAGTATTTT.

This chain connects TRBV9 to TRBJ2-7; the D gene is possibly TRBD2 (6 bases). CDR1 and CDR2 from the germline V gene are SGDLS and YYNGEE. CDR3 length equals 15 residues. Trimming took 4 bases from V and 2 from J, leaving 16 bases between them. The CDR3 DNA sequence: TGTGCCAGCAGCCCCGCGGAGGGAGCCACCTACGAGCAGTACTTC. The encoded protein is CASSPAEGATYEQYF.

This clone was observed a single time. The chain links TRBV15 to TRBJ1-1; D is unclear. This CDR3 is 13 amino acids long. Trimming cost V 3 bases and J 4 bases, with 9 bases left between them. Germline values: CDR1 LNHNV, CDR2 YYDKDF (reference sequence). CDR3 amino acids: CATSSSRGTEAFF. The CDR3 bases are TGTGCCACCAGCAGTTCTCGGGGCACTGAAGCTTTCTTT. The complete variable domain, with remaining parts taken from reference TRBV15 and TRBJ1-1, reads DAMVIQNPRYQVTQFGKPVTLSCSQTLNHNVMYWYQQKSSQAPKLLFHYYDKDFNNEADTPDNFQSRRPNTSFCFLDIRSPGLGDTAMYLCATSSSRGTEAFFGQGTRLTVV.

This chain uses TRBV21-1 with TRBJ1-2. TRBV21-1 is a recognized pseudogene. The CDR3 sequence is 15 residues long. The CDR3 region has the DNA TGTGCCAGCACCATCTGGCGGGGGTATAACTATGGCTACACCTTC. This codes for CASTIWRGYNYGYTF.

The chain recombines TRBV29-1 with TRBJ2-2; 14 bases fit TRBD2. CDR1 and CDR2 (germline): SQVTM, ANQGSEA. Trimming removed 5 bases from V and 8 bases from J; junction bases left unmatched: 7. This CDR3 is built from 15 residues. The CDR3 spells CSVPARLAGGGELFF. The CDR3 DNA reads TGCAGCGTTCCCGCCAGACTAGCGGGAGGGGGGGAGCTGTTTTTT.

This chain uses TRBV4-2 with TRBJ2-1, with a weak D call TRBD2 (6 bases). CDR3 length equals 20 residues. V lost 0 bases, J lost 0 bases, and 21 bases lay in between. CDR1 is LGHNA, CDR2 YNFKEQ, per germline. The CDR3 DNA reads as TGTGCCAGCAGCCAAGAGCGGGGCGACTATCCTGCGAGCTCCTACAATGAGCAGTTCTTC. This encodes CASSQERGDYPASSYNEQFF.

The chain uses TRBV7-3 and TRBJ1-6; a weak D match, TRBD1 (5 bases). The CDR3 extends over 15 amino acids. Trimming shortened V by 5 bases and J by 3 bases, and 11 bases separated the two germline ends. Germline loops: CDR1 SGHTA, CDR2 FQGTGA. CDR3 sequence: CASSPRVGYNSPLHF. As DNA, the CDR3 is TGTGCCAGCAGCCCCAGGGTGGGCTATAATTCACCCCTCCACTTT.

The rearrangement uses TRBV19 and TRBJ2-3; TRBD1 matches 7 bases. This CDR3 region has 15 residues. Germline V lookup: CDR1 LNHDA, CDR2 SQIVND (reference sequence). Germline trimming cut 7 bases from V and 3 bases from J; bases unmatched to any gene: 10. Here the CDR3 DNA reads TGTGCCAGTAAGCTACAGGGGAGAAGGACAGATACGCAGTATTTT. It yields the protein CASKLQGRRTDTQYF.